Listed below are T cell receptor beta chains from one sample, sequenced in a study of blood T cells in healthy people across ages. In TCRdb, the 5' RACE reads were re-called with MiXCR into one record per CDR3 protein. The profile covers approximately 900,000 distinct CDR3 sequences, with just under 30% appearing a single time and roughly 10% taken by the ten largest. These data were also filed under a second study, of T cells of mothers and their children.

The sequencing sample was made of blood. Receptors were obtained from a woman aged 40 to 50 in good health. Both conserved end residues are part of each CDR3. D genes are given only for firm matches. The size entry is marked missing in some rows and otherwise reads once, few, many or a size class.

d_gene: TRBD1
abundance: few
v_gene: TRBV12-3/TRBV12-4
j_gene: TRBJ2-1
CDR3nt: TGTGCCAGCGTTCCCCGACAGGGACCCTCCAATGAGCAGTTCTTC
CDR3aa: CASVPRQGPSNEQFF

d_gene: TRBD1
abundance: NA
v_gene: TRBV28
j_gene: TRBJ2-4
CDR3nt: TGTGCCAGCAGTTTATTGACAGGGGGTTCCAAAAACATTCAGTACTTC
CDR3aa: CASSLLTGGSKNIQYF

d_gene: TRBD1
abundance: NA
v_gene: TRBV5-1
j_gene: TRBJ2-5
CDR3nt: TGCGCCAGCGGCCAGGGGGCAGGGCATTTTCAGGAGACCCAGTACTTC
CDR3aa: CASGQGAGHFQETQYF

d_gene: NA
abundance: NA
v_gene: TRBV6-1
j_gene: TRBJ1-1
CDR3nt: TGTGCCAGCAGTGTCTTCCAGACAAGAGAAGCTTTCTTT
CDR3aa: CASSVFQTREAFF

d_gene: NA
abundance: few
v_gene: TRBV28
j_gene: TRBJ1-5
CDR3nt: TGTGCCAGCGGGCGGGCGGGAAACAATCAGCCCCAGCATTTT
CDR3aa: CASGRAGNNQPQHF

d_gene: NA
abundance: NA
v_gene: TRBV11-2
j_gene: TRBJ2-3
CDR3nt: TGTGCCAGCAGCCCCCCGCTGGTAGCGTCTTACCCCACAGATACGCAGTATTTT
CDR3aa: CASSPPLVASYPTDTQYF

d_gene: TRBD1
abundance: NA
v_gene: TRBV7-4
j_gene: TRBJ1-5
CDR3nt: TGTGCCAGCAGCTTAGACCCCGACCCACAGGGGGCAAGGGGAAGCAATCAGCCCCAGCATTTT
CDR3aa: CASSLDPDPQGARGSNQPQHF

d_gene: TRBD1
abundance: many
v_gene: TRBV5-8
j_gene: TRBJ2-7
CDR3nt: TGTGCCAGCAGCTGGACAGGGACCTACGAGCAGTACTTC
CDR3aa: CASSWTGTYEQYF

d_gene: NA
abundance: few
v_gene: TRBV4-3
j_gene: TRBJ1-4
CDR3nt: TGCGCCAGCAGTTTTGGAGGGGGGGTGAATGAAAAACTGTTTTTT
CDR3aa: CASSFGGGVNEKLFF

d_gene: NA
abundance: many
v_gene: TRBV29-1
j_gene: TRBJ1-2
CDR3nt: TGCAGCGTTAACAGGGAGACTAACTATGGCTACACCTTC
CDR3aa: CSVNRETNYGYTF

d_gene: NA
abundance: NA
v_gene: TRBV9
j_gene: TRBJ2-3
CDR3nt: TGTGCCAGCAGCGTAGGGTCCTCAGATACGCAGTATTTT
CDR3aa: CASSVGSSDTQYF

d_gene: NA
abundance: few
v_gene: TRBV29-1
j_gene: TRBJ2-1
CDR3nt: TGCAGCGTGAGATCAGCGGGCCCCTCCTACAATGAGCAGTTCTTC
CDR3aa: CSVRSAGPSYNEQFF

d_gene: NA
abundance: NA
v_gene: TRBV5-1
j_gene: TRBJ1-4
CDR3nt: TGCGCCAGCAGCTTCAGTTCGGGCGATGAAAAACTGTTTTTT
CDR3aa: CASSFSSGDEKLFF

d_gene: TRBD1
abundance: NA
v_gene: TRBV24-1
j_gene: TRBJ2-5
CDR3nt: TGTGCCACCAGTGATCCGGGAAGGGGGCGTTTTGAGACCCAGTACTTC
CDR3aa: CATSDPGRGRFETQYF

d_gene: NA
abundance: many
v_gene: TRBV12-3/TRBV12-4
j_gene: TRBJ2-5
CDR3nt: TGTGCCAGCAGTTTATCAATTATCGGGACCCAGTACTTC
CDR3aa: CASSLSIIGTQYF

d_gene: NA
abundance: NA
v_gene: TRBV20-1
j_gene: TRBJ1-5
CDR3nt: TGCAGTGCAGGGCCCCCCAGGGACGTGCAGCCCCAGCATTTT
CDR3aa: CSAGPPRDVQPQHF

d_gene: TRBD1
abundance: NA
v_gene: TRBV6-4
j_gene: TRBJ2-3
CDR3nt: TGTGCCAGCAGTCGATTCCCACAGGGGAGAGGAACAGATACGCAGTATTTT
CDR3aa: CASSRFPQGRGTDTQYF

d_gene: NA
abundance: NA
v_gene: TRBV13
j_gene: TRBJ1-5
CDR3nt: TGTGCCAGCAGCTTACGGGGCTGGGGGGGCCGGCATTTT
CDR3aa: CASSLRGWGGRHF

d_gene: TRBD1
abundance: many
v_gene: TRBV6-5
j_gene: TRBJ2-3
CDR3nt: TGTGCCAGCAGTTACGCGGGACAGGGGATTAATACGCAGTATTTT
CDR3aa: CASSYAGQGINTQYF

d_gene: TRBD1
abundance: few
v_gene: TRBV7-9
j_gene: TRBJ1-1
CDR3nt: TGTGCCAGCAGCAAGAGTGGGACAGGGGTGAACACTGAAGCTTTCTTT
CDR3aa: CASSKSGTGVNTEAFF

d_gene: NA
abundance: few
v_gene: TRBV10-3
j_gene: TRBJ1-1
CDR3nt: TGTGCCATCAGCCGACAGGCGCCCTTGAACACTGAAGCTTTCTTT
CDR3aa: CAISRQAPLNTEAFF

d_gene: NA
abundance: few
v_gene: TRBV27
j_gene: TRBJ2-3
CDR3nt: TGTGCCAGTCTCGATGGGGGAACAGATACGCAGTATTTT
CDR3aa: CASLDGGTDTQYF

d_gene: TRBD2
abundance: many
v_gene: TRBV7-3
j_gene: TRBJ2-5
CDR3nt: TGTGCCAGCAGCTTAGGGTGGCGGGGGGGCTCTACTCAAGAGACCCAGTACTTC
CDR3aa: CASSLGWRGGSTQETQYF

d_gene: NA
abundance: few
v_gene: TRBV6-6
j_gene: TRBJ2-7
CDR3nt: TGTGCCAGCAGCTACTCGAGGGCCGAGCAGTACTTC
CDR3aa: CASSYSRAEQYF

d_gene: NA
abundance: NA
v_gene: TRBV20-1
j_gene: TRBJ2-5
CDR3nt: TGCAGTGCTAGGAACGAAGTGAATGGGGGAGAGACCCAGTACTTC
CDR3aa: CSARNEVNGGETQYF

d_gene: NA
abundance: NA
v_gene: TRBV12-3/TRBV12-4
j_gene: TRBJ1-5
CDR3nt: TGTGCCAGCAGTTTAAGAGGAGGGCCCAGTCAGCCCCAGCATTTT
CDR3aa: CASSLRGGPSQPQHF

d_gene: NA
abundance: NA
v_gene: TRBV20-1
j_gene: TRBJ1-2
CDR3nt: TGCAGTGCTAGAGATAAGTGGAAGGCAGGGGAAGCCTATGGCTACACCTTC
CDR3aa: CSARDKWKAGEAYGYTF

d_gene: NA
abundance: many
v_gene: TRBV18
j_gene: TRBJ2-7
CDR3nt: TGTGCCAGCTCACCAGGATCAGGGTCCTACGAGCAGTACTTC
CDR3aa: CASSPGSGSYEQYF

d_gene: NA
abundance: NA
v_gene: TRBV9
j_gene: TRBJ2-5
CDR3nt: TGTGCCGGCAGCCCCCGAGAAGAGACCCAGTACTTC
CDR3aa: CAGSPREETQYF

d_gene: NA
abundance: NA
v_gene: TRBV27
j_gene: TRBJ1-2
CDR3nt: TGTGCCAGCAGTTCGACTCATCTCGAGAGCCGGCTAGCTAACTATGGCTACACCTTC
CDR3aa: CASSSTHLESRLANYGYTF

d_gene: TRBD2
abundance: NA
v_gene: TRBV12-3/TRBV12-4
j_gene: TRBJ2-1
CDR3nt: TGTGCCAGCAGTTTCCAGAGCGGGGGAGGTAATGAGCAGTTCTTC
CDR3aa: CASSFQSGGGNEQFF

d_gene: NA
abundance: NA
v_gene: TRBV6-2/TRBV6-3
j_gene: TRBJ1-1
CDR3nt: TGTGCCAGCTTGGGTTCGTCTGAAGCTTTCTTT
CDR3aa: CASLGSSEAFF

d_gene: NA
abundance: NA
v_gene: TRBV12-3/TRBV12-4
j_gene: TRBJ2-2
CDR3nt: TGTGCCAGCAGCCCGGAGTTGGGGGTATCCGGGGAGCTGTTTTTT
CDR3aa: CASSPELGVSGELFF

d_gene: TRBD1
abundance: few
v_gene: TRBV7-6
j_gene: TRBJ2-7
CDR3nt: TGTGCCAGCAGTAACAGGGGTAACTCCTACGAGCAGTACTTC
CDR3aa: CASSNRGNSYEQYF

d_gene: NA
abundance: NA
v_gene: TRBV2
j_gene: TRBJ2-5
CDR3nt: TGTGCCAGCAGTGAAGTGGTCGCAGGGCGGTACTTC
CDR3aa: CASSEVVAGRYF

d_gene: NA
abundance: once
v_gene: TRBV12-3/TRBV12-4
j_gene: TRBJ2-7
CDR3nt: TGTGCCGGCAGCCCGCAGGGGCCCTACGAGCAGTACTTC
CDR3aa: CAGSPQGPYEQYF

d_gene: NA
abundance: NA
v_gene: TRBV20-1
j_gene: TRBJ2-1
CDR3nt: TGCAGTGCTAGGGCAGGGGTCTACAATGAGCAGTTCTTC
CDR3aa: CSARAGVYNEQFF

d_gene: NA
abundance: NA
v_gene: TRBV28
j_gene: TRBJ2-3
CDR3nt: TGTGCCAGCAGTTTAGCCAGTATGGGGGCAGATACGCAGTATTTT
CDR3aa: CASSLASMGADTQYF

d_gene: TRBD2
abundance: few
v_gene: TRBV3-1
j_gene: TRBJ2-4
CDR3nt: TGTGCCAGCAGCCAGGGGAGGGGCTTGCCCGCCAAAAACATTCAGTACTTC
CDR3aa: CASSQGRGLPAKNIQYF

d_gene: TRBD2
abundance: NA
v_gene: TRBV19
j_gene: TRBJ2-7
CDR3nt: TGTGCCAGTAGTCCTCAACTAGCGGGGGAGCAGTACTTC
CDR3aa: CASSPQLAGEQYF

d_gene: NA
abundance: few
v_gene: TRBV12-3/TRBV12-4
j_gene: TRBJ1-1
CDR3nt: TGTGCCAGCGAGGGAGGGGCTGAAGCTTTCTTT
CDR3aa: CASEGGAEAFF

d_gene: NA
abundance: few
v_gene: TRBV21-1
j_gene: TRBJ2-3
CDR3nt: TGTGCCAGCAGGGCGGGACAGGGTTGGACAGATACGCAGTATTTT
CDR3aa: CASRAGQGWTDTQYF

d_gene: TRBD2
abundance: NA
v_gene: TRBV20-1
j_gene: TRBJ2-1
CDR3nt: TGCAGTGCGCCACCGGGACTAGCGGGGGGCCAGGAGCAGTTCTTC
CDR3aa: CSAPPGLAGGQEQFF

d_gene: TRBD2
abundance: few
v_gene: TRBV9
j_gene: TRBJ2-3
CDR3nt: TGTGCCAGCAGCGTAGGATGGCTAGCGGGGGCCTCTAGCACAGATACGCAGTATTTT
CDR3aa: CASSVGWLAGASSTDTQYF

d_gene: TRBD2
abundance: NA
v_gene: TRBV5-1
j_gene: TRBJ2-3
CDR3nt: TGCGCCAGCAGCCTCCCGGCGGGAGATTCAGATACGCAGTATTTT
CDR3aa: CASSLPAGDSDTQYF

d_gene: NA
abundance: few
v_gene: TRBV7-9
j_gene: TRBJ1-2
CDR3nt: TGTGCCAGCAGCTTGGGAGGCCGGTCAGCGAATGGCTACACCTTC
CDR3aa: CASSLGGRSANGYTF

d_gene: NA
abundance: few
v_gene: TRBV2
j_gene: TRBJ2-7
CDR3nt: TGTGCCAGCGGGGGACGCGCGGCCCCGTCCTACGAGCAGTACTTC
CDR3aa: CASGGRAAPSYEQYF

d_gene: NA
abundance: many
v_gene: TRBV18
j_gene: TRBJ2-7
CDR3nt: TGTGCCAGCTCACCACGGGACTTACAAGGGATAGCCTACGAGCAGTACTTC
CDR3aa: CASSPRDLQGIAYEQYF

d_gene: TRBD1
abundance: many
v_gene: TRBV10-2
j_gene: TRBJ2-7
CDR3nt: TGCGCCAGCAGTCGAGTACAGGGGGCTTACGAGCAGTACTTC
CDR3aa: CASSRVQGAYEQYF

d_gene: NA
abundance: NA
v_gene: TRBV29-1
j_gene: TRBJ2-3
CDR3nt: TGCAGCGTTGAAGATTCTCCACCGACAGCAGATACGCAGTATTTT
CDR3aa: CSVEDSPPTADTQYF

d_gene: NA
abundance: NA
v_gene: TRBV27
j_gene: TRBJ1-5
CDR3nt: TGTACCAGCAGTTTCCGGGAAAATCAGCCCCAGCATTTT
CDR3aa: CTSSFRENQPQHF

d_gene: NA
abundance: many
v_gene: TRBV7-2
j_gene: TRBJ2-7
CDR3nt: TGTGCCAGCAGCTTAGAAGCCCCTGGGAGCGGAAGGACCTACGAGCAGTACTTC
CDR3aa: CASSLEAPGSGRTYEQYF

d_gene: NA
abundance: few
v_gene: TRBV5-1
j_gene: TRBJ2-7
CDR3nt: TGCGCCAGCAGCTTGGGCGACAGGGCGGGGGACGAGCAGTACTTC
CDR3aa: CASSLGDRAGDEQYF

d_gene: NA
abundance: NA
v_gene: TRBV10-3
j_gene: TRBJ2-2
CDR3nt: TGTGCCATCAGTGAGTCTATTGGAGGCACCGGGGAGCTGTTTTTT
CDR3aa: CAISESIGGTGELFF

d_gene: NA
abundance: few
v_gene: TRBV4-3
j_gene: TRBJ1-4
CDR3nt: TGCGCCAGCAGCCAAGGCTTGACAACAACTAATGAAAAACTGTTTTTT
CDR3aa: CASSQGLTTTNEKLFF